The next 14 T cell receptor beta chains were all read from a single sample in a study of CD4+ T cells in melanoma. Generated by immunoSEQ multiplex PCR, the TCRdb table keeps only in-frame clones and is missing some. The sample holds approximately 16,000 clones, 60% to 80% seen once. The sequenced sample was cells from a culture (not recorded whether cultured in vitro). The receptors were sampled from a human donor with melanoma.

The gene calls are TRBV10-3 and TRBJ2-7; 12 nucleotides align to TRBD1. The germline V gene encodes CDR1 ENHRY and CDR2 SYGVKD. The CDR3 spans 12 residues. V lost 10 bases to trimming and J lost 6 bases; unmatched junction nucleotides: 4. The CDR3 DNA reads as TGTGCCACAGGGACAGGGGGCAGCGAGCAGTACTTC. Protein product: CATGTGGSEQYF.

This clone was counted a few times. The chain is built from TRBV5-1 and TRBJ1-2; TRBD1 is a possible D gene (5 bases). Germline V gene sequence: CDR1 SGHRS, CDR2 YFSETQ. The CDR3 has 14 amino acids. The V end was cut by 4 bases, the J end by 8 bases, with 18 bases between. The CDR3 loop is CASSPQTGTGGYTF. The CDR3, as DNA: TGCGCCAGCAGCCCCCAGACCGGGACGGGAGGCTACACCTTC.

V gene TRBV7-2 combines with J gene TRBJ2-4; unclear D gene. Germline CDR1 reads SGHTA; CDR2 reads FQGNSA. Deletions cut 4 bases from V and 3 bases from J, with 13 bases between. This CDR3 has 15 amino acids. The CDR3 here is CASSSPHLGKNIQYF. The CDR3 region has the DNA TGTGCCAGCAGCTCCCCCCATCTTGGCAAAAACATTCAGTACTTC. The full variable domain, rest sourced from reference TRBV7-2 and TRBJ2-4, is GAGVSQSPSNKVTEKGKDVELRCDPISGHTALYWYRQSLGQGLEFLIYFQGNSAPDKSGLPSDRFSAERTGGSVSTLTIQRTQQEDSAVYLCASSSPHLGKNIQYFGAGTRLSVL.

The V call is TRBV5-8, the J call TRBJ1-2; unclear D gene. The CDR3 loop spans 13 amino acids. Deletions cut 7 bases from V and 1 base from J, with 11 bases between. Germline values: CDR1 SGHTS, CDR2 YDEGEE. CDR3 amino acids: CASGFQRNYGYTF. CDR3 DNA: TGTGCCAGCGGGTTCCAGCGTAACTATGGCTACACCTTC.

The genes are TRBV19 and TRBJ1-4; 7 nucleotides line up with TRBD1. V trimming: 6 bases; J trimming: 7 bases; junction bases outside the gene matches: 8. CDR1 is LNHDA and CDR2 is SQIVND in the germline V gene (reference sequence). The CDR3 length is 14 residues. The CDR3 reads CASRGTAWGEKLFF. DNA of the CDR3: TGTGCCAGTAGGGGGACAGCATGGGGTGAAAAACTGTTTTTT. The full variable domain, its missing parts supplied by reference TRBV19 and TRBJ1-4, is DGGITQSPKYLFRKEGQNVTLSCEQNLNHDAMYWYRQDPGQGLRLIYYSQIVNDFQKGDIAEGYSVSREKKESFPLTVTSAQKNPTAFYLCASRGTAWGEKLFFGSGTQLSVL.

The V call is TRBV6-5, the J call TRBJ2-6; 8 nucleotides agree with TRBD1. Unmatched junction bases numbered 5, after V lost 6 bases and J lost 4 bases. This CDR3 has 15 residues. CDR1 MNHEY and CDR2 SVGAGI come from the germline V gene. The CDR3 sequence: CASRAGGSGANVLTF. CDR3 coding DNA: TGTGCCAGCAGGGCAGGGGGCTCAGGGGCCAACGTCCTGACTTTC.

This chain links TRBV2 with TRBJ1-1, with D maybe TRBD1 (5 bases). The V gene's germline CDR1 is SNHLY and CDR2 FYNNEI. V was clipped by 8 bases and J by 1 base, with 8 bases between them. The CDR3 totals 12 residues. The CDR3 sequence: CASYRRNTEAFF. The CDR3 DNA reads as TGTGCCAGCTACAGGAGGAACACTGAAGCTTTCTTT.

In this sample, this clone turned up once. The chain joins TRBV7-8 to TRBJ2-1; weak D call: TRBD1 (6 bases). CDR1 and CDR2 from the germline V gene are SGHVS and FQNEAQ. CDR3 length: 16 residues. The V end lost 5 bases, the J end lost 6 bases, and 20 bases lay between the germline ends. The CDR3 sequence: CASSPLAGAGGNEQFF. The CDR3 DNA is TGTGCCAGCAGCCCCCTGGCAGGGGCGGGCGGCAATGAGCAGTTCTTC. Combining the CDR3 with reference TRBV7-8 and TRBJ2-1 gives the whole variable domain GAGVSQSPRYKVAKRGQDVALRCDPISGHVSLFWYQQALGQGPEFLTYFQNEAQLDKSGLPSDRFFAERPEGSVSTLKIQRTQQEDSAVYLCASSPLAGAGGNEQFFGPGTRLTVL.

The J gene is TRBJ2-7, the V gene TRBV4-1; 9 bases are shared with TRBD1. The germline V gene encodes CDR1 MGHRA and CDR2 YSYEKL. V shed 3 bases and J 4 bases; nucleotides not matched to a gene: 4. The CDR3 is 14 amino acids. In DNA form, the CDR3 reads TGCGCCAGCAGCCAGGGACAGGGCGAATACGAGCAGTACTTC. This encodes CASSQGQGEYEQYF.

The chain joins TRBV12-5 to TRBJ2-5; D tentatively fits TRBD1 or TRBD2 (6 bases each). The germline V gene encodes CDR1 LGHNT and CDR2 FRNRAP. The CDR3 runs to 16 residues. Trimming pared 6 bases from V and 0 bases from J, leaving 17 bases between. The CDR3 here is CASGGGGLPYQETQYF. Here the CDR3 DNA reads TGTGCTAGTGGGGGGGGCGGGTTACCGTACCAAGAGACCCAGTACTTC.

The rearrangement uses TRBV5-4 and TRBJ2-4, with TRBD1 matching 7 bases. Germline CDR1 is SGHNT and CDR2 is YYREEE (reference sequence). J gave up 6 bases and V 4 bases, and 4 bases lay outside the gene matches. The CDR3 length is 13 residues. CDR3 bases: TGTGCCAGCAGCGCGGACAGGTTAAACATTCAGTACTTC. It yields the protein CASSADRLNIQYF.

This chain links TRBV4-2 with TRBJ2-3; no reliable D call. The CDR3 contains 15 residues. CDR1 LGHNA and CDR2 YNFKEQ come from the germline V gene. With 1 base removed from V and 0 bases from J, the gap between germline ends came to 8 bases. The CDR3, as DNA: TGTGCCAGCAGCCAAGGGCCCCGGAGCACAGATACGCAGTATTTT. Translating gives CASSQGPRSTDTQYF.

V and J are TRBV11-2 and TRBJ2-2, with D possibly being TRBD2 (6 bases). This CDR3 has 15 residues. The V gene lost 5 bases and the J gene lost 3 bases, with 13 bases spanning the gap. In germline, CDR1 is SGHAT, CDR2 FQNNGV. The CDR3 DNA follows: TGTGCCAGCAGCGAAGGGACTTATTACACCGGGGAGCTGTTTTTT. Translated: CASSEGTYYTGELFF.

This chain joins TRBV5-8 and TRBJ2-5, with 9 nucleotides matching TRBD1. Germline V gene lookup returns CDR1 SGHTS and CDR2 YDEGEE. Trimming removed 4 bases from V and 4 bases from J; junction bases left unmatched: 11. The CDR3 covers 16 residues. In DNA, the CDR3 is TGTGCCAGCAGCAAACGGACAGGGGTTGATAGAGAGACCCAGTACTTC. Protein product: CASSKRTGVDRETQYF.